This TCR beta chain is from a study of T cell responses to AZD1222 COVID-19 vaccine. Between the trimmed V and J ends, which lost 5 bases and 2 bases, there was a span of 13 bases. Germline assignment: CDR1 SGHRS and CDR2 YFSETQ. CDR3 size: 14 residues. Libraries were prepared by immunoSEQ multiplex PCR; TCRdb keeps only in-frame clonotypes and omits some of them. This table has 100,000 to 150,000 clones, 75% to 85% appearing once. This specimen consisted of peripheral blood, obtained 28 days after the second AZD1222 dose. This clonotype was sampled from an adult who received the AZD1222 COVID-19 vaccine. The chain has TRBV5-1 and TRBJ1-2; D is possibly TRBD1 (6 bases). CDR3 amino acids: CASRGDISNYGYTF. The CDR3, as DNA: TGCGCCAGCAGGGGGGACATTTCAAACTATGGCTACACCTTC. Based on the CDR3 plus reference TRBV5-1 and TRBJ1-2, the full variable domain is KAGVTQTPRYLIKTRGQQVTLSCSPISGHRSVSWYQQTPGQGLQFLFEYFSETQRNKGNFPGRFSGRQFSNSRSEMNVSTLELGDSALYLCASRGDISNYGYTFGSGTRLTVV.